This T cell receptor beta chain was recovered during a study of cytomegalovirus exposure and HLA in healthy donors. The CDR3 loop spans 15 amino acids. Trimming took 5 bases from V and 7 from J; bases not matched to a gene: 6. Germline assignment: CDR1 SGHVS and CDR2 FQNEAQ. With respect to this clone: The antigen remains undetermined.

Study findings and constraints: Researchers reported from a later analysis that most CMV-associated TCR beta chains appeared HLA-restricted.

The PCR used 60 Vbeta and 13 Jbeta primers. Profiling relied on immunoSEQ multiplex PCR, and the TCRdb table lists in-frame clones only, not all of them. The sample table includes 90,000 to 130,000 clones. Sequences were obtained from PBMCs. The receptor was derived from a young man in good health and CMV-seronegative. The chain is built from TRBV7-8 and TRBJ1-6, with TRBD1 matching over 9 bases. The CDR3 bases are TGTGCCAGCAGCGGGGACAGGGCTGGAAATTCACCCCTCCACTTT. Its translation is CASSGDRAGNSPLHF.